These 23 T cell receptor beta chains originate from one sample sequenced in a study of shared clonotypes between healthy human individuals (dated by TCRdb to 2020 to 2021). Library method: the immunoSEQ multiplex PCR assay. TCRdb took over this immuneACCESS table, retaining in-frame rearrangements with V and J assigned. Such tables are incomplete; in checked studies, under half of the missing clones stem from an unresolved V gene, and the remainder is unexplained. Recorded for this sample are 600,000 or so clones; 95% to 98% of them occurred a single time. The ten largest clones represent approximately 0.3% of the sample. CD8 naive samples were obtained by positive selection for CCR7 among CD45RO-negative cells, yielding a CD45RA+CCR7+ population from which TemRA cells were excluded. The sequenced sample was naive CD8+ T cells sorted from blood. The sample's cell subset or site label, in plain terms: CD45RA+CCR7+. Every receptor here comes from a man aged 25-40 years in good health.

This chain links TRBV6-1 with TRBJ2-7; possible D gene TRBD2, 6 bases. This CDR3 has 14 residues. The germline V gene encodes CDR1 MNHNS and CDR2 SASEGT. V lost 6 bases and J 3 bases, leaving 15 bases between the germline ends. The CDR3 sequence: CASREGLVFYEQYF. CDR3 nucleotides: TGTGCCAGCAGGGAGGGGTTAGTGTTCTACGAGCAGTACTTC.

This clone was seen just once. The chain uses TRBV11-2 and TRBJ1-4, with D unresolved. The germline V gene has CDR1 SGHAT and CDR2 FQNNGV. The CDR3 has 17 residues. Trimming shortened V by 5 bases and J by 0 bases, and 16 bases separated the two germline ends. The CDR3 reads CASSPVSRHATNEKLFF. The CDR3 DNA reads as TGTGCCAGCAGCCCAGTATCCAGACATGCAACTAATGAAAAACTGTTTTTT.

A single count supports this clone. The J gene is TRBJ2-1, the V gene TRBV6-1, with a weak D call TRBD1 (5 bases). Germline V CDR1 and CDR2: MNHNS, SASEGT. The CDR3 has 15 amino acids. V lost 3 bases and J lost 6, with 15 bases in between. The CDR3 DNA reads TGTGCCAGCAGTGATCGCCCCAGCAGGGCCAATGAGCAGTTCTTC. The encoded protein is CASSDRPSRANEQFF.

V usage is TRBV28 and J usage is TRBJ1-1; 8 nucleotides match TRBD1. Germline V gives CDR1 MDHEN, CDR2 SYDVKM. J gave up 10 bases and V 1 base, and 8 bases lay outside the gene matches. The CDR3 contains 14 residues. The CDR3 sequence is CASSLSRTGRSAFF. The CDR3 DNA follows: TGTGCCAGCAGTTTATCACGGACAGGGCGGTCAGCTTTCTTT. The entire variable domain, with the rest obtained from reference TRBV28 and TRBJ1-1, is as follows: DVKVTQSSRYLVKRTGEKVFLECVQDMDHENMFWYRQDPGLGLRLIYFSYDVKMKEKGDIPEGYSVSREKKERFSLILESASTNQTSMYLCASSLSRTGRSAFFGQGTRLTVV.

The chain is built from TRBV5-1 and TRBJ2-7; 7 positions match TRBD1. The CDR3 totals 16 residues. CDR1 is SGHRS and CDR2 is YFSETQ in the germline V gene. V dropped 6 bases and J dropped 4; count of bases not matched to a gene: 16. In nucleotides, the CDR3 is TGCGCCAGCAAAATCACGGCCGGGACAGAGAGATACGAGCAGTACTTC. It codes for CASKITAGTERYEQYF.

The chain recombines TRBV7-2 with TRBJ1-5; D perhaps matches TRBD1 (6 bases). Germline CDR1 is SGHTA and CDR2 is FQGNSA. V lost 2 bases to trimming and J lost 5 bases, with 13 bases between them. The CDR3 sequence is 15 residues long. The CDR3 region has the DNA TGTGCCAGCAGCTTACATGAGGGGGATCATCAGCCCCAGCATTTT. This translates into CASSLHEGDHQPQHF.

This clone was found once. J is TRBJ2-7 and V is TRBV6-1; TRBD1 agrees at 7 bases. Trimming cost V 3 bases and J 2 bases; bases outside gene matches: 4. CDR3 length: 14 residues. CDR1 and CDR2 (germline): MNHNS, SASEGT. The CDR3 nucleotides read TGTGCCAGCAGTGAGAGACAGGGAGCCTACGAGCAGTACTTC. It yields the protein CASSERQGAYEQYF.

This sequence joins TRBV7-6 and TRBJ2-3, with D unresolved. The germline V and J ends were trimmed by 5 bases and 0 bases, with 6 bases remaining between them. This CDR3 contains 13 residues. The germline gives CDR1 SGHVS, CDR2 FNYEAQ. The CDR3 loop is CASSPPSTDTQYF. The CDR3 DNA reads as TGTGCCAGCAGCCCCCCCAGCACAGATACGCAGTATTTT.

This clone was counted a few times. The chain has TRBV18 and TRBJ1-5; 7 bases are a match to TRBD1. CDR3 size: 15 residues. From germline, CDR1 is KGHSH and CDR2 LQKENI. V was clipped by 4 bases and J by 5 bases; unmatched bases: 8. The CDR3 coding sequence is TGTGCCAGCTCACTGCAGGGGGATTTCTATCAGCCCCAGCATTTT. Translated: CASSLQGDFYQPQHF.

V gene TRBV27 combines with J gene TRBJ1-5, with D maybe TRBD1 (5 bases). CDR3 length: 13 residues. The germline V gene has CDR1 MNHEY and CDR2 SMNVEV (reference sequence). V was clipped by 6 bases and J by 4 bases, with 10 bases between them. The CDR3 region is CASRTRQNQPQHF. The CDR3 DNA reads TGTGCCAGCAGGACACGACAGAATCAGCCCCAGCATTTT.

The rearrangement uses TRBV6-1 and TRBJ2-4; a possible D gene is TRBD1 (5 bases). Germline loops: CDR1 MNHNS, CDR2 SASEGT. The CDR3 is made up of 16 amino acids. Between the trimmed V and J ends, which lost 0 bases and 6 bases, there was a span of 15 bases. The CDR3 protein is CASSEAFPDTSNIQYF. In nucleotides, the CDR3 is TGTGCCAGCAGTGAAGCTTTTCCGGACACCTCAAACATTCAGTACTTC.

V usage is TRBV5-1 and J usage is TRBJ1-1; TRBD1 might be the D (6 bases). Germline-derived CDR1 and CDR2 are SGHRS and YFSETQ. CDR3 length equals 13 residues. V shed 3 bases and J shed 6 bases, with 12 bases lying between them. The CDR3 loop is CASSSYSGAEAFF. The CDR3 DNA sequence: TGCGCCAGCAGCTCCTACTCAGGGGCTGAAGCTTTCTTT.

The V gene is TRBV14, the J gene TRBJ1-1; the match to TRBD1 covers 9 bases. Germline V gene sequence: CDR1 SGHDN, CDR2 FVKESK. Unmatched junction bases numbered 4, after V lost 1 base and J lost 4 bases. CDR3 length equals 15 residues. As DNA, the CDR3 is TGTGCCAGCAGCCAAGCGGGACAGGGTGGCACTGAAGCTTTCTTT. It translates to CASSQAGQGGTEAFF.

A word on this clone: Different DNA sequences within this sample yield the same CDR3. The chain combines TRBV11-3 with TRBJ2-1; possibly TRBD2 for D (6 bases). CDR3 length: 15 residues. V was pared by 3 bases and J by 0 bases, with 9 bases between. Germline values: CDR1 SGHNT, CDR2 YENEEA. The CDR3 loop is CASSFTGSSYNEQFF. The CDR3 DNA follows: TGTGCCAGCAGCTTTACCGGGAGCTCCTACAATGAGCAGTTCTTC.

The V gene is TRBV18, the J gene TRBJ2-1; D might be TRBD1 (6 bases). CDR3 length: 15 amino acids. V lost 3 bases and J lost 4, with 13 bases in between. CDR1 and CDR2 (germline): KGHSH, LQKENI. CDR3 loop: CASSPPQGFYNEQFF. The CDR3 DNA follows: TGTGCCAGCTCACCGCCGCAGGGGTTTTACAATGAGCAGTTCTTC.

The genes are TRBV28 and TRBJ2-1; TRBD1 aligns across 7 bases. Germline V lookup: CDR1 MDHEN, CDR2 SYDVKM. V gave up 3 bases and J gave up 0 bases; unmatched junction bases: 2. The CDR3 runs to 15 residues. The CDR3 DNA is TGTGCCAGCAGTTTCAGGACAGGCTCCTACAATGAGCAGTTCTTC. Protein: CASSFRTGSYNEQFF. Full variable domain (remainder filled in from reference TRBV28 and TRBJ2-1): DVKVTQSSRYLVKRTGEKVFLECVQDMDHENMFWYRQDPGLGLRLIYFSYDVKMKEKGDIPEGYSVSREKKERFSLILESASTNQTSMYLCASSFRTGSYNEQFFGPGTRLTVL.

In DNA, the CDR3 is TGTGCCAGCAGGGGCGGCTCCTACGAGCAGTACTTC. This codes for CASRGGSYEQYF. J is TRBJ2-7 and V is TRBV6-1, with D unclear. Germline V gene data show CDR1 as MNHNS and CDR2 as SASEGT. The V gene lost 6 bases and the J gene lost 0 bases, with 6 bases spanning the gap. The CDR3 runs 12 residues.

This clone was seen a single time. The gene calls are TRBV6-1 and TRBJ2-1, with D perhaps matching TRBD1 or TRBD2 (5 bases each). The CDR3 runs 15 residues. The germline V gene encodes CDR1 MNHNS and CDR2 SASEGT. V lost 10 bases and J lost 4, with 20 bases in between. CDR3 sequence (DNA): TGTGCCACCAGGGACCGTCAAGACTATTACAATGAGCAGTTCTTC. This sequence encodes CATRDRQDYYNEQFF.

The chain employs TRBV2 and TRBJ1-2; 8 positions agree with TRBD1. Unmatched junction bases numbered 8, after V lost 0 bases and J lost 8 bases. The CDR3 covers 15 residues. Germline lookup yields CDR1 SNHLY and CDR2 FYNNEI. CDR3 DNA: TGTGCCAGCAGTGAAGCGGACAGGGCAGGAAAAGGCTACACCTTC. Its protein is CASSEADRAGKGYTF. Looking up the rest from reference TRBV2 and TRBJ1-2 gives the full variable domain: EPEVTQTPSHQVTQMGQEVILRCVPISNHLYFYWYRQILGQKVEFLVSFYNNEISEKSEIFDDQFSVERPDGSNFTLKIRSTKLEDSAMYFCASSEADRAGKGYTFGSGTRLTVV.

This rearrangement joins TRBV7-2 to TRBJ2-2; 7 bases fit TRBD2. Germline V gene data show CDR1 as SGHTA and CDR2 as FQGNSA. V dropped 1 base and J dropped 1; count of bases not matched to a gene: 3. CDR3 size: 16 residues. This chain's CDR3 is CASSLVQRGNTGELFF. The DNA for the CDR3 is TGTGCCAGCAGCTTAGTCCAGCGGGGGAACACCGGGGAGCTGTTTTTT.

V is TRBV5-6 and J is TRBJ2-1; weak D call: TRBD2 (6 bases). The length of the CDR3 is 13 residues. Trimming removed 1 base at V and 11 bases at J, with 13 bases between. The germline gives CDR1 SGHDT, CDR2 YYEEEE. CDR3 amino acids: CASSLREAGQQFF. The CDR3 nucleotides read TGTGCCAGCAGCTTGCGCGAAGCGGGCCAGCAGTTCTTC.

This chain joins TRBV5-4 and TRBJ2-1, with TRBD2 matching over 8 bases. CDR3 length equals 15 residues. V was clipped by 4 bases and J by 8 bases; unmatched bases: 11. Germline V gene sequence: CDR1 SGHNT, CDR2 YYREEE (reference sequence). The chain's CDR3 is CASSPRSGGSDEQFF. The CDR3 DNA is TGTGCCAGCAGCCCCCGCTCGGGGGGGTCGGATGAGCAGTTCTTC.

The rearrangement joins TRBV2 to TRBJ1-5; D is possibly TRBD1 (5 bases). CDR3 size: 13 residues. Germline V lookup: CDR1 SNHLY, CDR2 FYNNEI. V lost 8 bases to trimming and J lost 1 base, with 9 bases between them. CDR3 protein: CASEGLSNQPQHF. CDR3 nucleotides: TGTGCCAGCGAGGGACTGAGCAATCAGCCCCAGCATTTT. The variable domain in full, completed from reference TRBV2 and TRBJ1-5, reads EPEVTQTPSHQVTQMGQEVILRCVPISNHLYFYWYRQILGQKVEFLVSFYNNEISEKSEIFDDQFSVERPDGSNFTLKIRSTKLEDSAMYFCASEGLSNQPQHFGDGTRLSIL.